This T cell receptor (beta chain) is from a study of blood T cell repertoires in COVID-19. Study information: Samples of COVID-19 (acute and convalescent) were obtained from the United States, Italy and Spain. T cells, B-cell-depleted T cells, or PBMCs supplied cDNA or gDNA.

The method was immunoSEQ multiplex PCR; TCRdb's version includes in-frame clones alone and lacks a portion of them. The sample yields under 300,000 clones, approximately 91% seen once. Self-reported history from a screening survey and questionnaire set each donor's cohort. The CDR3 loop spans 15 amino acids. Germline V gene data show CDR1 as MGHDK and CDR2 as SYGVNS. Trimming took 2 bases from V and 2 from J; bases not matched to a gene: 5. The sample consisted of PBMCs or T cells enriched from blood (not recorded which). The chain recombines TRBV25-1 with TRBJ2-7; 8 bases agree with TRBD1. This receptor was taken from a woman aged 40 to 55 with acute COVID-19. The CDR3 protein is CASSEPGTGAYEQYF. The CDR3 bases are TGTGCCAGCAGTGAACCCGGGACAGGTGCCTACGAGCAGTACTTC.